These 16 T cell receptor beta chains share one sample of origin, sequenced in a study of shared clonotypes between healthy human individuals. Naive CD8 populations comprised CD45RO-negative cells positively selected for CCR7, excluding terminally differentiated effector memory CD45RA+ cells. The repertoire was sequenced with immunoSEQ multiplex PCR; TCRdb's copy has only in-frame clones and lacks some. The sample shows under 2,000,000 clones, less than 95% of them seen only once. Sequencing was carried out using naive CD8+ T cells sorted from blood. Source of these receptors: a man between 18 and 29 years old in good health.

This chain links TRBV2 with TRBJ2-7, with no clear D. V lost 3 bases and J lost 0, with 6 bases in between. Germline V CDR1 and CDR2: SNHLY, FYNNEI. The CDR3 contains 13 residues. In nucleotides, the CDR3 is TGTGCCAGCAGTGACAGAAGCTCCTACGAGCAGTACTTC. Its protein is CASSDRSSYEQYF.

Concerning this clone: Other DNA sequences of this sample code for an identical CDR3. The chain recombines TRBV27 with TRBJ2-7, with 9 bases matching TRBD1. The ends lost 1 base at V and 2 bases at J; junction bases unmatched: 3. Looked up from germline, CDR1 is MNHEY and CDR2 is SMNVEV (reference sequence). This CDR3 has 15 amino acids. The DNA of the CDR3 is TGTGCCAGCAGTTTATTGGGACAGGGTACCTACGAGCAGTACTTC. Translation gives CASSLLGQGTYEQYF.

This clone was counted once. The junction departs from the called germline gene at one end, perhaps through a read error. This chain connects TRBV5-6 to TRBJ1-2; the D gene is possibly TRBD1 (5 bases). This CDR3 contains 15 residues. CDR1 SGHDT and CDR2 YYEEEE come from the germline V gene. In DNA form, the CDR3 reads TGTGCCAGCAGCTCCAAGACAGAGTTGAACTTTGGCTACACCTTC. Translating gives CASSSKTELNFGYTF.

The V call is TRBV30, the J call TRBJ2-3; perhaps TRBD2 as D (5 bases). V shed 5 bases and J shed 2 bases, with 11 bases lying between them. The germline CDR1 and CDR2 sequences are GTSNPN and SVGIG (reference sequence). The CDR3 is made up of 13 amino acids. CDR3 in amino acids: CAWGETTTDTQYF. The CDR3 DNA follows: TGTGCCTGGGGGGAGACCACCACAGATACGCAGTATTTT. Drawing the rest from reference TRBV30 and TRBJ2-3, the complete variable domain is SQTIHQWPATLVQPVGSPLSLECTVEGTSNPNLYWYRQAAGRGLQLLFYSVGIGQISSEVPQNLSASRPQDRQFILSSKKLLLSDSGFYLCAWGETTTDTQYFGPGTRLTVL.

The chain uses TRBV4-3 and TRBJ1-2; a possible D gene is TRBD1 (5 bases). V was shortened by 1 base and J by 5 bases, with 14 bases between the two germline ends. This CDR3 comprises 15 residues. Germline V gene data show CDR1 as LGHNA and CDR2 as YSLEER. In nucleotides, the CDR3 is TGCGCCAGCAGCCAAGCCAGACAGACTATTTATGGCTACACCTTC. Protein sequence: CASSQARQTIYGYTF.

The gene calls are TRBV19 and TRBJ1-1; no reliable D call. Trimming took 5 bases from V and 3 from J, leaving 10 bases between them. Germline V CDR1 and CDR2: LNHDA, SQIVND (reference sequence). This CDR3 spans 13 amino acids. The CDR3 DNA reads TGTGCCAGTAGTGCGTTTTTAGACACTGAAGCTTTCTTT. Its protein product is CASSAFLDTEAFF.

Concerning this clone: The junction and the germline gene differ at one end; a read error may be behind it. The chain employs TRBV6-6 and TRBJ2-1; D is perhaps TRBD2 (5 bases). Germline CDR1 MNHNY, CDR2 SVGAGI (reference sequence). The CDR3 length is 12 residues. Here the CDR3 reads CASSYSRDFDVF. The CDR3 region has the DNA TGTGCCAGCAGTTACTCTCGGGATTTCGACGTCTTC.

Comment on this clone: Within the sample, other DNA sequences also encode this same CDR3. This chain connects TRBV6-1 to TRBJ1-5; D unclear. The CDR3 is 12 residues long. CDR1 and CDR2 from the germline V gene are MNHNS and SASEGT. Trimming removed 3 bases from V and 3 bases from J, with 3 bases in between. CDR3 DNA sequence: TGTGCCAGCAGTGAGGTCAATCAGCCCCAGCATTTT. It translates to CASSEVNQPQHF.

This chain uses TRBV6-5 with TRBJ2-1; D perhaps matches TRBD2 (5 bases). CDR3 length equals 15 residues. V lost 6 bases and J 9 bases, leaving 21 bases between the germline ends. Germline CDR1 is MNHEY and CDR2 is SVGAGI. In DNA, the CDR3 is TGTGCCAGCAGCCCTACAACGGCCGGGATCGGTGAGCAGTTCTTC. It is translated as CASSPTTAGIGEQFF.

The rearrangement links TRBV30 to TRBJ1-3; weak D call: TRBD1 (5 bases). Trimming shortened V by 4 bases and J by 8 bases, and 15 bases separated the two germline ends. CDR3 length: 13 amino acids. CDR1 is GTSNPN, CDR2 SVGIG, per germline (reference sequence). The CDR3 loop reads CAWNWGEGDTIYF. The CDR3 DNA is TGTGCCTGGAATTGGGGGGAGGGAGACACCATATATTTT.

V usage is TRBV4-3 and J usage is TRBJ1-3, with D hard to call. This CDR3 has 16 amino acids. The germline V and J ends were trimmed by 0 bases and 0 bases, with 9 bases remaining between them. CDR1 LGHNA and CDR2 YSLEER come from the germline V gene. CDR3 residues: CASSQDPPGSGNTIYF. CDR3 DNA sequence: TGCGCCAGCAGCCAAGATCCCCCAGGCTCTGGAAACACCATATATTTT.

This clone was detected only once. The CDR3 coding sequence is TGTGCCAGCAGCCATTTGGGGGGGACCTATGGCTACACCTTC. It yields the protein CASSHLGGTYGYTF. The rearrangement links TRBV7-6 to TRBJ1-2; TRBD1 is a possible D gene (5 bases). Deletions cut 5 bases from V and 4 bases from J, with 14 bases between. Germline lookup yields CDR1 SGHVS and CDR2 FNYEAQ. This CDR3 region has 14 residues.

This sequence joins TRBV4-1 and TRBJ2-5, with a weak D call TRBD2 (5 bases). This CDR3 region has 15 residues. The V gene lost 1 base and the J gene lost 5 bases, with 14 bases spanning the gap. Germline assignment: CDR1 MGHRA and CDR2 YSYEKL. Here the CDR3 DNA reads TGCGCCAGCAGCCAAGGGACTGGGAGTGGGGAGACCCAGTACTTC. Its protein is CASSQGTGSGETQYF.

As concerns this clone: Other nucleotide sequences from this sample produce the same CDR3. The rearrangement joins TRBV2 to TRBJ2-3, with TRBD1 identical over 8 bases. After removal of 1 base from V and 3 bases from J, the junction contained 0 bases not matched to a gene. There are 14 residues in the CDR3. Germline V gene sequence: CDR1 SNHLY, CDR2 FYNNEI. CDR3 loop: CASSEGQGTDTQYF. The CDR3 DNA follows: TGTGCCAGCAGTGAAGGACAGGGGACAGATACGCAGTATTTT.

As to this clone: Different DNA sequences within this sample yield the same CDR3. The rearrangement joins TRBV4-3 to TRBJ1-3, with D maybe TRBD1 (5 bases). Germline loops: CDR1 LGHNA, CDR2 YSLEER. V gave up 0 bases and J gave up 0 bases, with 9 bases separating them. This CDR3 has 16 residues. The CDR3 nucleotides are TGCGCCAGCAGCCAAGATAGAGGGGACTCTGGAAACACCATATATTTT. This codes for CASSQDRGDSGNTIYF.

Details on this clone: This CDR3 is also generated by other DNA sequences in the sample. CDR3 nucleotide sequence: TGTGCCAGCAGTTTAGGCCAGGGGGCCGATACGCAGTATTTT. It is translated as CASSLGQGADTQYF. The chain employs TRBV27 and TRBJ2-3; 8 bases map to TRBD1. CDR1 is MNHEY, CDR2 SMNVEV, per germline (reference sequence). This CDR3 has 14 amino acids. The J segment lost 6 bases and the V segment lost 2 bases, leaving 4 bases of the junction unmatched.